This TCR beta chain was captured in a study of metastatic and nonmetastatic thyroid tumors. Regarding the study as a whole: Significantly higher TCR beta diversity was reportedly seen in malignant thyroid tumors than benign nodules, in blood and tumor.

Authors' processing steps: The distant-metastasis classifier for papillary thyroid cancer was built from CDR3 differences across clinicopathological groups. Using MiXCR, TCRdb re-called clones from the PCR reads. The authors' filters were not applied to this entry. This table holds some 19,000 clones, about 25% found once. Comment on this clone: Its antigen is unidentified.

All patients reached thyroid surgery having received no treatment beforehand. Trimming took 4 bases from V and 3 from J, leaving 5 bases between them. This CDR3 region has 12 residues. Per germline, CDR1 SGHTS and CDR2 YDEGEE. The chain employs TRBV5-8 and TRBJ2-1; D uncertain. The sequencing input was blood. This receptor was identified in a male donor with papillary thyroid cancer or a benign thyroid nodule (not recorded which). Some clones in this sample may be carry-over from other donors' samples. CDR3 nucleotides: TGTGCCAGCAGCGGCGTCTACAATGAGCAGTTCTTC. This codes for CASSGVYNEQFF.